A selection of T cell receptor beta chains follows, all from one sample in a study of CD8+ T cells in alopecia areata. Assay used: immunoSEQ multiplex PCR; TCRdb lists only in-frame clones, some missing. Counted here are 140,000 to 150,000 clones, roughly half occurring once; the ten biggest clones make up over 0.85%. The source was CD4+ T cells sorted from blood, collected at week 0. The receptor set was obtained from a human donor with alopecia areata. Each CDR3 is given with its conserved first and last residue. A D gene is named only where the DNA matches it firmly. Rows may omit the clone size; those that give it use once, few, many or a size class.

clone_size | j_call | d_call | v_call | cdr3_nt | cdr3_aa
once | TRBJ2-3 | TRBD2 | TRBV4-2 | TGTGCCAGCAGCCAAGATGGGACTAGCGGGAGGAAGGAGACAGATACGCAGTATTTT | CASSQDGTSGRKETDTQYF
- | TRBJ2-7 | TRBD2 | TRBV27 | TGTGCCAGCGGGAGGGTCTTTGCGGGAGGATCCCCCTACGAGCAGTACTTC | CASGRVFAGGSPYEQYF
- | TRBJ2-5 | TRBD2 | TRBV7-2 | TGTGCCAGCAGATTAGCGGGAGGGGGGCAAGAGACCCAGTACTTC | CASRLAGGGQETQYF
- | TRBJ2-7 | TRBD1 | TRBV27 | TGTGCCAGCGGAATGGCTAGGGGGACAGGGTCGAGGGAGCAGTACTTC | CASGMARGTGSREQYF
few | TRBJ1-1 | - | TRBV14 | TGTGCCAGCAGCCGGCAGAAGGGGTTTAACACTGAAGCTTTCTTT | CASSRQKGFNTEAFF
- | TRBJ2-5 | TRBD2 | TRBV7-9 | TGTGCCAGCAGCCAAGAGTTGGCGGGAGTGCTCCAGTACTTC | CASSQELAGVLQYF
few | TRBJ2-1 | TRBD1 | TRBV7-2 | TGTGCCAGCAGCTTATCAAGGGGGCCGGACAATGAGCAGTTCTTC | CASSLSRGPDNEQFF
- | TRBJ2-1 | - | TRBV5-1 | TGCGCCAGCAGCTTGGGGACCCACAATGAGCAGTTCTTC | CASSLGTHNEQFF
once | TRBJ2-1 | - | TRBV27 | TGTGCCAGCAGTTTGGGACTGAGCTCCTACAATGAGCAGTTCTTC | CASSLGLSSYNEQFF
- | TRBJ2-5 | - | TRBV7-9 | TGTGCCAGCAGCTTACAGGGGAAAGAGACCCAGTACTTC | CASSLQGKETQYF
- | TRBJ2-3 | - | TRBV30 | TGTGCCTGGAGTGTAAGGAGCACAGATACGCAGTATTTT | CAWSVRSTDTQYF
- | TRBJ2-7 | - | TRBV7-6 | TGTGCCAGCAGCCACAGCCCCGCCTACGAGCAGTACTTC | CASSHSPAYEQYF
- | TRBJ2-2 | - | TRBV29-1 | TGCAGCGCTATAAGGACAGTGAACACCGGGGAGCTGTTTTTT | CSAIRTVNTGELFF
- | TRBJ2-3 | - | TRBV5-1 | TGCGCCAGCAGCTTGTCCAAGACTCGTGGGGATACGCAGTATTTT | CASSLSKTRGDTQYF
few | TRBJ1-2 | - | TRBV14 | TGTGCCAGCAGCGTGGACGGAGACTATGGCTACACCTTC | CASSVDGDYGYTF
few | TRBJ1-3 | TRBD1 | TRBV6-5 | TGTGCCAGCAGCTACGGGACAGGGGCTGGAAACACCATATATTTT | CASSYGTGAGNTIYF
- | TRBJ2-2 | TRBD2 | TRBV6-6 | TGTGCCAGCAGTCGAGCGGGAGCAAGTACCGGGGAGCTGTTTTTT | CASSRAGASTGELFF
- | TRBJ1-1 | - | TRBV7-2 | TGTGCCAGCAGCCTCGACTTAAGAGAAGCTTTCTTT | CASSLDLREAFF
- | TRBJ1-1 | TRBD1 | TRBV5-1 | TGCGCCAGCAGCAATACAGGGGACACTGAAGCTTTCTTT | CASSNTGDTEAFF
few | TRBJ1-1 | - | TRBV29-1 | TGCAGCGTTGGTGACAGGAACACTGAAGCTTTCTTT | CSVGDRNTEAFF
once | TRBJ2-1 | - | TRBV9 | TGTGCCAGCGGATCGGAGCGGTGGCTAGGGGAGCAGTTCTTC | CASGSERWLGEQFF
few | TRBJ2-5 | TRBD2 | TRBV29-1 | TGCAGCGCTGGAACTAGCGGGAGGATTTCGGGGACCCAGTACTTC | CSAGTSGRISGTQYF
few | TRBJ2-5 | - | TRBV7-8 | TGTGCCAGCAGCTTACCCGTACAGAAGGGGACCCAGTACTTC | CASSLPVQKGTQYF
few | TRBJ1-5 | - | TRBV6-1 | TGTGCCGGAGCGGACGGGGCCCGGCATCAGCCCCAGCATTTT | CAGADGARHQPQHF
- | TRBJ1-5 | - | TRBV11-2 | TGTGCCAGCAGCTTAGGAGAGTCCAATCAGCCCCAGCATTTT | CASSLGESNQPQHF
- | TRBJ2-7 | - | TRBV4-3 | TGCGCCAGCAGCCCCCAAAGGGGAGGGGGGGGCTACGAGCAGTACTTC | CASSPQRGGGGYEQYF
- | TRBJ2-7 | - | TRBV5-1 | TGCGCCAGCAGCTCACAGGGAGTTCTCTACGAGCAGTACTTC | CASSSQGVLYEQYF
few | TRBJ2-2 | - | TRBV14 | TGTGCCAGCAGCCAAGGGGGATGGACCGGGGAGCTGTTTTTT | CASSQGGWTGELFF
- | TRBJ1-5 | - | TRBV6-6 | TGTGCCAGCAGTATTCGGGCCGAGGGGGGCAATCAGCCCCAGCATTTT | CASSIRAEGGNQPQHF
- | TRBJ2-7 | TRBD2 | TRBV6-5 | TGTGCCAGCAGATCCCTAGCGGGAGATCCCGAGCAGTACTTC | CASRSLAGDPEQYF
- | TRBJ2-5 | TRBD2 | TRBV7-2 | TGTGCCAGCAGCGTTCCAGGGAGGGGCGGGACCCAGTACTTC | CASSVPGRGGTQYF
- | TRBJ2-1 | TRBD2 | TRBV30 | TGTGCCTGGAGTTTGGGGACTAGCCCTTACAATGAGCAGTTCTTC | CAWSLGTSPYNEQFF
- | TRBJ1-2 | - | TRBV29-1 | TGCAGCGTTGAAGATCCGGGGACGCGGGGCTACACCTTC | CSVEDPGTRGYTF
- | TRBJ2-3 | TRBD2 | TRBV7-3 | TGTGCCAGCAGCTCCTCGACTAGCGGGAGCACAGATACGCAGTATTTT | CASSSSTSGSTDTQYF
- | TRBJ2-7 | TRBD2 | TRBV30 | TGTGCCTGGAGTAGCGGGACGGTGAGCGAGCAGTACTTC | CAWSSGTVSEQYF
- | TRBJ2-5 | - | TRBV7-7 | TGTGCTAGCAGCTTAGTAGGGACACCTCAAGAGACCCAGTACTTC | CASSLVGTPQETQYF
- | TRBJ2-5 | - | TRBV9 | TGTGCCAGCAGCGTAAATCAGGGGGAGACCCAGTACTTC | CASSVNQGETQYF